Given below is one TCR beta chain in context. Its antigen is unidentified. The CDR3 loop spans 14 amino acids. Germline CDR1 is WSHSY and CDR2 is SAAADI. Trimming pared 6 bases from V and 3 bases from J, leaving 9 bases between. This record belongs to a study of post-analysis software for immune sequencing data. The overall study: Recorded disease courses covered relapsing-remitting, secondary progressive and progressive-relapsing multiple sclerosis. Some patients had no subtype annotation.

Study results and caveats: Batch-mates among the samples co-clustered strongly by F measure. Patients had higher frequencies than controls of about five TRBV segments, including TRBV5-6, TRBV5-1 and TRBV20-1. Multiple sclerosis patients had significantly lower normalized Chao1 diversity than controls.

Built from TCR beta cDNA, the libraries had unique molecular identifiers in them. Between about 1 and 10 million T cells gave rise to hundreds of thousands of cDNA molecules. One entry per CDR3 protein results from TCRdb running MiXCR on the PCR reads. Here the sample spans approximately 630,000 distinct CDR3 sequences, about 60% being singletons. Sequencing was done on a sample of blood. This sequence was found in a girl aged 2-9 years with multiple sclerosis. The rearrangement uses TRBV10-2 and TRBJ2-6, with unresolved D. The CDR3 protein is CASSDVLGANVLTF. For the CDR3, the DNA is TGCGCCAGCAGCGACGTCCTTGGGGCCAACGTCCTGACTTTC.